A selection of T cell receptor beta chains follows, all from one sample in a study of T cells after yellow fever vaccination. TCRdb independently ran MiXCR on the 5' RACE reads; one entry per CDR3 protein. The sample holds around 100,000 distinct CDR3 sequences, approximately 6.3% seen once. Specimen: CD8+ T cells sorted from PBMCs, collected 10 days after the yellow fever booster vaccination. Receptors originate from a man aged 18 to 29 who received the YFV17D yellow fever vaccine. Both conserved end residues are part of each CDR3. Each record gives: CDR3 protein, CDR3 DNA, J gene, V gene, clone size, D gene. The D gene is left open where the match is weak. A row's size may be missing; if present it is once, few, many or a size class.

CDR3aa: CASSPPGLAAMGETQYF; CDR3nt: TGTGCCAGCAGCCCGCCGGGACTAGCGGCCATGGGCGAGACCCAGTACTTC; j_gene: TRBJ2-5; v_gene: TRBV7-6; abundance: many; d_gene: TRBD2
CDR3aa: CASSLRQRLGRAYEQYF; CDR3nt: TGTGCCAGCAGCTTGAGGCAGCGTCTCGGGCGTGCCTACGAGCAGTACTTC; j_gene: TRBJ2-7; v_gene: TRBV5-5; abundance: NA; d_gene: NA
CDR3aa: CASSLAGLAEQFF; CDR3nt: TGCGCCAGCAGCTTAGCCGGTCTGGCTGAGCAGTTCTTC; j_gene: TRBJ2-1; v_gene: TRBV5-1; abundance: NA; d_gene: NA
CDR3aa: CASSTPIYAGTGGEQFF; CDR3nt: TGTGCCAGCAGTACCCCTATTTATGCAGGGACGGGAGGTGAGCAGTTCTTC; j_gene: TRBJ2-1; v_gene: TRBV6-5; abundance: few; d_gene: TRBD2
CDR3aa: CASRSGGRGTEAFF; CDR3nt: TGTGCCAGCAGGTCGGGGGGCAGGGGCACTGAAGCTTTCTTT; j_gene: TRBJ1-1; v_gene: TRBV12-3/TRBV12-4; abundance: many; d_gene: NA
CDR3aa: CASSFWDGPYNEQFF; CDR3nt: TGTGCCAGCAGTTTTTGGGACGGACCCTACAATGAGCAGTTCTTC; j_gene: TRBJ2-1; v_gene: TRBV12-3/TRBV12-4; abundance: NA; d_gene: NA
CDR3aa: CASSLVDRGEKLFF; CDR3nt: TGTGCCAGCAGCTTAGTAGATCGAGGTGAAAAACTGTTTTTT; j_gene: TRBJ1-4; v_gene: TRBV7-9; abundance: few; d_gene: NA
CDR3aa: CASSPGGRTIQYF; CDR3nt: TGTGCCAGCAGTCCCGGGGGCCGCACCATTCAGTACTTC; j_gene: TRBJ2-4; v_gene: TRBV6-5; abundance: NA; d_gene: NA
CDR3aa: CAWNKGIPNQPQHF; CDR3nt: TGTGCCTGGAATAAGGGGATCCCCAATCAGCCCCAGCATTTT; j_gene: TRBJ1-5; v_gene: TRBV30; abundance: NA; d_gene: NA
CDR3aa: CASSQGVGYEQYF; CDR3nt: TGTGCCAGCAGCCAAGGGGTGGGGTACGAGCAGTACTTC; j_gene: TRBJ2-7; v_gene: TRBV3-1; abundance: few; d_gene: NA
CDR3aa: CASSPPPGSNSPLHF; CDR3nt: TGTGCCAGCTCACCACCCCCGGGATCAAATTCACCCCTCCACTTT; j_gene: TRBJ1-6; v_gene: TRBV18; abundance: NA; d_gene: NA
CDR3aa: CASSSVTDTQYF; CDR3nt: TGTGCCAGCAGTTCTGTCACAGATACGCAGTATTTT; j_gene: TRBJ2-3; v_gene: TRBV12-3/TRBV12-4; abundance: many; d_gene: NA
CDR3aa: CASSLGPSKNIQYF; CDR3nt: TGTGCCAGCAGCTTAGGGCCCTCCAAAAACATTCAGTACTTC; j_gene: TRBJ2-4; v_gene: TRBV7-8; abundance: many; d_gene: NA
CDR3aa: CATSEGQSSYNEQFF; CDR3nt: TGTGCCACCAGTGAGGGACAAAGCTCCTACAATGAGCAGTTCTTC; j_gene: TRBJ2-1; v_gene: TRBV24-1; abundance: many; d_gene: NA
CDR3aa: CASSWTGNTEAFF; CDR3nt: TGTGCCAGCAGTTGGACCGGAAACACTGAAGCTTTCTTT; j_gene: TRBJ1-1; v_gene: TRBV27; abundance: NA; d_gene: NA
CDR3aa: CASSSRGGEETQYF; CDR3nt: TGCGCCAGCAGTTCTCGAGGGGGGGAAGAGACCCAGTACTTC; j_gene: TRBJ2-5; v_gene: TRBV4-1; abundance: many; d_gene: NA
CDR3aa: CSAYRWGAENEKLFF; CDR3nt: TGCAGTGCTTACAGGTGGGGGGCGGAGAATGAAAAACTGTTTTTT; j_gene: TRBJ1-4; v_gene: TRBV20-1; abundance: NA; d_gene: NA
CDR3aa: CASSVPRTGIYGYTF; CDR3nt: TGTGCCAGCAGCGTACCTAGGACAGGCATCTATGGCTACACCTTC; j_gene: TRBJ1-2; v_gene: TRBV7-9; abundance: NA; d_gene: TRBD1
CDR3aa: CASSQVRPGLAGVNTGELFF; CDR3nt: TGTGCCAGCAGCCAAGTCCGTCCGGGACTAGCGGGGGTAAACACCGGGGAGCTGTTTTTT; j_gene: TRBJ2-2; v_gene: TRBV3-1; abundance: few; d_gene: TRBD2
CDR3aa: CASSQGGAGGYTF; CDR3nt: TGCGCCAGCAGCCAAGGGGGCGCGGGTGGCTACACCTTC; j_gene: TRBJ1-2; v_gene: TRBV4-3; abundance: few; d_gene: NA
CDR3aa: CASSSPGVKSPEQFF; CDR3nt: TGTGCCAGCAGCTCTCCGGGAGTTAAATCTCCTGAGCAGTTCTTC; j_gene: TRBJ2-1; v_gene: TRBV7-6; abundance: NA; d_gene: NA
CDR3aa: CASSKDRVAIYEQYF; CDR3nt: TGTGCCAGCAGCAAGGACAGGGTGGCGATATACGAGCAGTACTTC; j_gene: TRBJ2-7; v_gene: TRBV27; abundance: NA; d_gene: TRBD1
CDR3aa: CASRNPGGTYEQYF; CDR3nt: TGTGCCAGCAGGAACCCAGGGGGTACGTACGAGCAGTACTTC; j_gene: TRBJ2-7; v_gene: TRBV6-5; abundance: NA; d_gene: TRBD1
CDR3aa: CASSQIGSDTQYF; CDR3nt: TGCGCCAGCAGCCAAATAGGTTCCGATACGCAGTATTTT; j_gene: TRBJ2-3; v_gene: TRBV4-3; abundance: NA; d_gene: NA
CDR3aa: CATSRGSYNEQFF; CDR3nt: TGTGCCACCAGCCGAGGGTCCTACAATGAGCAGTTCTTC; j_gene: TRBJ2-1; v_gene: TRBV15; abundance: NA; d_gene: NA
CDR3aa: CASSQVNRVGMNTEAFF; CDR3nt: TGTGCCAGCAGCCAAGTAAACAGGGTCGGCATGAACACTGAAGCTTTCTTT; j_gene: TRBJ1-1; v_gene: TRBV3-1; abundance: few; d_gene: NA
CDR3aa: CASSIWAGMNTEAFF; CDR3nt: TGTGCCAGTAGTATATGGGCAGGTATGAACACTGAAGCTTTCTTT; j_gene: TRBJ1-1; v_gene: TRBV19; abundance: NA; d_gene: NA
CDR3aa: CASSQGGRTDTQYF; CDR3nt: TGCGCCAGCAGCCAAGGGGGACGCACAGATACGCAGTATTTT; j_gene: TRBJ2-3; v_gene: TRBV4-3; abundance: NA; d_gene: NA
CDR3aa: CAGKTGITDTQYF; CDR3nt: TGTGCCGGGAAGACAGGGATCACAGATACGCAGTATTTT; j_gene: TRBJ2-3; v_gene: TRBV6-2/TRBV6-3; abundance: few; d_gene: TRBD1
CDR3aa: CASSEALLELSNTEAFF; CDR3nt: TGTGCCAGCAGTGAAGCGCTTCTGGAACTCTCGAACACTGAAGCTTTCTTT; j_gene: TRBJ1-1; v_gene: TRBV6-1; abundance: few; d_gene: NA
CDR3aa: CSARSLAVRETQYF; CDR3nt: TGCAGTGCTAGATCCCTAGCGGTTCGAGAGACCCAGTACTTC; j_gene: TRBJ2-5; v_gene: TRBV20-1; abundance: NA; d_gene: TRBD2
CDR3aa: CSVEGTQETQYF; CDR3nt: TGCAGCGTTGAGGGAACCCAAGAGACCCAGTACTTC; j_gene: TRBJ2-5; v_gene: TRBV29-1; abundance: NA; d_gene: NA
CDR3aa: CASSLNPAERSPLHF; CDR3nt: TGTGCCAGCAGCTTGAACCCCGCCGAGCGATCACCCCTCCACTTT; j_gene: TRBJ1-6; v_gene: TRBV5-4; abundance: NA; d_gene: NA
CDR3aa: CASFLDGYNSPLHF; CDR3nt: TGTGCCAGCTTTCTCGACGGGTATAATTCACCCCTCCACTTT; j_gene: TRBJ1-6; v_gene: TRBV7-3; abundance: NA; d_gene: NA
CDR3aa: CASSELGLAASYEQYF; CDR3nt: TGTGCCAGCAGTGAACTAGGACTAGCGGCTTCCTACGAGCAGTACTTC; j_gene: TRBJ2-7; v_gene: TRBV6-1; abundance: few; d_gene: TRBD2
CDR3aa: CASSQDGLADTQYF; CDR3nt: TGCGCCAGCAGCCAAGATGGGCTGGCAGATACGCAGTATTTT; j_gene: TRBJ2-3; v_gene: TRBV4-1; abundance: NA; d_gene: NA
CDR3aa: CASSLDGSADTQYF; CDR3nt: TGTGCCAGCAGTTTAGACGGGTCGGCAGATACGCAGTATTTT; j_gene: TRBJ2-3; v_gene: TRBV27; abundance: many; d_gene: NA
CDR3aa: CASEMGPGGETQYF; CDR3nt: TGTGCCAGCGAAATGGGACCCGGAGGGGAGACCCAGTACTTC; j_gene: TRBJ2-5; v_gene: TRBV2; abundance: few; d_gene: NA
CDR3aa: CASSDRGETQYF; CDR3nt: TGTGCCAGCAGTGACAGGGGAGAGACCCAGTACTTC; j_gene: TRBJ2-5; v_gene: TRBV6-5; abundance: few; d_gene: TRBD1
CDR3aa: CASSFFRTGEAYEQFF; CDR3nt: TGTGCCAGCAGCTTTTTTCGGACAGGGGAAGCTTACGAGCAGTTCTTC; j_gene: TRBJ2-1; v_gene: TRBV7-8; abundance: NA; d_gene: TRBD1